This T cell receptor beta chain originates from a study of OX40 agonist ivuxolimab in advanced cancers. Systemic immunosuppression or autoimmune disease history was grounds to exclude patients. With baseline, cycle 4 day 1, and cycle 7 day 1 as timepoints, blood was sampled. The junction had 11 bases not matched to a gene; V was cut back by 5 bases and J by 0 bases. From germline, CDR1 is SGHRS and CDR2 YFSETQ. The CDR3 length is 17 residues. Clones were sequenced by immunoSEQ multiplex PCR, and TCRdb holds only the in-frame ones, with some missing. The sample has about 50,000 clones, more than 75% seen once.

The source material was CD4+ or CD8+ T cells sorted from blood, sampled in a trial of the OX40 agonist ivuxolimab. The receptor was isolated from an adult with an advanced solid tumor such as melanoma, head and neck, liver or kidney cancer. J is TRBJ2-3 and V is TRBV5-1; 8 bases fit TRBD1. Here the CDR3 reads CASRTGELVPSTDTQYF. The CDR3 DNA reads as TGCGCCAGCAGGACAGGGGAATTAGTTCCGAGCACAGATACGCAGTATTTT.